This T cell receptor (beta chain) comes out of a study of T cell repertoires in cytomegalovirus infection. Study results and caveats: HLA-C-restricted CMV clonotypes gave the most frequent clonotype in two of eight donors.

Worth noting for this clonotype: Its target is not known.

TCRdb re-called the reads through MiXCR, storing one row per CDR3 protein. The sample lists just over 450,000 distinct CDR3 sequences, about 42% occurring once. This CDR3 is 16 amino acids long. V lost 3 bases and J lost 5; bases outside the gene matches: 13. In germline, CDR1 is SGDLS, CDR2 YYNGEE. The sequencing used cultured PBMCs, collected from culture after CMV antigen stimulation. This chain connects TRBV9 to TRBJ2-5, with 7 nucleotides matching TRBD1. This clonotype was obtained from a human donor in good health (CMV status not recorded). Some clones in this sample may be carry-over from other donors' samples. This chain's CDR3 is CASSARQGLRFETQYF. The CDR3 DNA reads as TGTGCCAGCAGCGCCCGACAGGGTCTCAGATTCGAGACCCAGTACTTC.